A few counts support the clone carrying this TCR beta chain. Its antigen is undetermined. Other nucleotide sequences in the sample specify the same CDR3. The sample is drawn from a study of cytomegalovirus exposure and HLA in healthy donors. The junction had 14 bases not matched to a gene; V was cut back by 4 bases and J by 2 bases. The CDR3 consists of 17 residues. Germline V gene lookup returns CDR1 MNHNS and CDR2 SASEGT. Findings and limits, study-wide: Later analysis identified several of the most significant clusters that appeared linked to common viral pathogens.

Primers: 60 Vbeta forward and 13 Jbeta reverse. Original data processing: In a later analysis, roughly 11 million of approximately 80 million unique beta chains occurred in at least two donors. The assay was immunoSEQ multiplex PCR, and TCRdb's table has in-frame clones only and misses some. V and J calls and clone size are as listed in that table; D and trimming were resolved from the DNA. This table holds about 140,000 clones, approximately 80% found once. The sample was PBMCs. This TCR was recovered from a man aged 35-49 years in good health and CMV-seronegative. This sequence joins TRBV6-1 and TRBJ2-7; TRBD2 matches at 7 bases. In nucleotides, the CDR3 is TGTGCCAGCAGTGGATCCGGGACTACCTCGGCCGCCTACGAGCAGTACTTC. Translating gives CASSGSGTTSAAYEQYF.